This TCR beta chain was captured by sequencing in a study of T cells in localized non-small cell lung cancer. Germline V gives CDR1 MNHNY, CDR2 SVGAGI (reference sequence). Unmatched junction bases numbered 10, after V lost 5 bases and J lost 3 bases. This CDR3 has 16 residues. Sequencing used immunoSEQ multiplex PCR; TCRdb keeps in-frame clones, though not all of them. In the table there are some 30,000 clones, around 90% of which are singletons. The specimen comprised PBMCs, sampled before any cancer treatment. J is TRBJ1-2 and V is TRBV6-6; TRBD1 matches 9 bases. The clonotype originates from a man aged 40 to 75 with stage II lung adenocarcinoma. In DNA form, the CDR3 reads TGTGCCAGCAGTAATACCGACAGGGGGGAAGACTATGGCTACACCTTC. The encoded protein is CASSNTDRGEDYGYTF.